One and the same sample provided the 22 T cell receptor beta chains below, sequenced in a study of technical replicates of blood from several donors (dated by TCRdb to about 2017). Library preparation employed the immunoSEQ multiplex PCR assay. Sourced from immuneACCESS, this table was stored by TCRdb with only in-frame sequences that have V and J called. A share of the clones is absent; for the studies checked, an unresolved V gene accounts for under half, and the remainder has no known explanation. The sample yields about 97,000 clones; approximately 94% were counted once. The biggest ten clones account for less than 0.4% of the sample. Sequencing was performed on T cells isolated from PBMCs. The receptors were gathered from a human donor in good health.

The chain carries TRBV2 and TRBJ2-2; possible D gene TRBD1, 6 bases. With 7 bases removed from V and 7 bases from J, the gap between germline ends came to 22 bases. Germline V gene lookup returns CDR1 SNHLY and CDR2 FYNNEI. The CDR3 length is 16 residues. CDR3 amino acids: CASIHLGTLRGGELFF. As DNA, the CDR3 is TGTGCCAGCATCCATCTCGGGACACTTAGGGGCGGGGAGCTGTTTTTT.

The V and J genes are TRBV7-3 and TRBJ2-5, with D possibly being TRBD1 (6 bases). The CDR3 consists of 12 residues. Trimming took 3 bases from V and 5 from J, leaving 7 bases between them. Looked up from germline, CDR1 is SGHTA and CDR2 is FQGTGA. CDR3 amino acids: CASSLRGETQYF. The CDR3 DNA sequence: TGTGCCAGCAGCTTGAGGGGGGAGACCCAGTACTTC. The variable domain in full, completed from reference TRBV7-3 and TRBJ2-5, reads GAGVSQTPSNKVTEKGKYVELRCDPISGHTALYWYRQSLGQGPEFLIYFQGTGAADDSGLPNDRFFAVRPEGSVSTLKIQRTERGDSAVYLCASSLRGETQYFGPGTRLLVL.

The CDR3 DNA follows: TGTGCTACCGAAGGTAGCGGGAGAGGAAATGAGCAGTTCTTC. Its translation: CATEGSGRGNEQFF. The chain joins TRBV2 to TRBJ2-1; TRBD2 matches at 9 bases. Germline loops: CDR1 SNHLY, CDR2 FYNNEI. This CDR3 region has 14 residues.

Details on this clone: A read error may produce the germline difference seen at one junction end. The chain couples TRBV7-7 to TRBJ1-1, with D maybe TRBD1 (6 bases). The germline gives CDR1 SSHAT, CDR2 FNYEAQ (reference sequence). The CDR3 has 15 residues. CDR3 protein: CASSLFTGRNTEAFF. CDR3 in DNA: TGTGCTAGCAGCTTATTCACAGGGAGGAACACTGAAGCTTTCTTT.

The chain joins TRBV2 to TRBJ1-1; 9 bases are shared with TRBD1. The CDR3 extends over 14 amino acids. Germline V gives CDR1 SNHLY, CDR2 FYNNEI. V lost 8 bases to trimming and J lost 0 bases; unmatched junction nucleotides: 4. The CDR3 is CASVGTGLNTEAFF. CDR3 DNA: TGTGCCAGCGTAGGGACAGGGCTGAACACTGAAGCTTTCTTT.

In DNA form, the CDR3 reads TGTGCCAGCAGTTTTACGCAGGGGCCTGAAGCTTTCTTT. Protein sequence: CASSFTQGPEAFF. The chain joins TRBV28 to TRBJ1-1; D possibly corresponds to TRBD1 (6 bases). There are 13 residues in the CDR3. From germline, CDR1 is MDHEN and CDR2 SYDVKM. Trimming left V 3 bases short and J 6 bases short, with 11 bases between.

V is TRBV27 and J is TRBJ2-7; the match to TRBD2 covers 7 bases. V was clipped by 2 bases and J by 5 bases; unmatched bases: 12. Germline V gene lookup returns CDR1 MNHEY and CDR2 SMNVEV (reference sequence). This CDR3 has 16 residues. DNA for the CDR3: TGTGCCAGCAGTTTACTCCCCGGGACTATACACCACGAGCAGTACTTC. It encodes CASSLLPGTIHHEQYF.

The chain uses TRBV28 and TRBJ2-5; D perhaps matches TRBD1 (6 bases). V was pared by 6 bases and J by 1 base, with 15 bases between. From germline, CDR1 is MDHEN and CDR2 SYDVKM. This CDR3 spans 15 amino acids. CDR3 sequence reads: CASSGPGDVQETQYF. The CDR3 DNA follows: TGTGCCAGCAGCGGTCCAGGGGATGTCCAAGAGACCCAGTACTTC.

The chain employs TRBV9 and TRBJ2-3; 10 nucleotides line up with TRBD2. CDR3 length: 15 amino acids. CDR1 is SGDLS, CDR2 YYNGEE, per germline. With V trimmed by 2 bases and J by 2 bases, 2 bases remained unmatched. CDR3 sequence: CASSVGLADTDTQYF. The CDR3 DNA reads TGTGCCAGCAGCGTCGGACTAGCGGACACAGATACGCAGTATTTT.

This clone was counted once. The chain recombines TRBV18 with TRBJ2-2; D may be TRBD1 (5 bases). V dropped 2 bases and J dropped 1 base, with 11 bases sitting between them. The CDR3 is made up of 16 amino acids. Germline V gene sequence: CDR1 KGHSH, CDR2 LQKENI. The CDR3 spells CASSPNLGQNTGELFF. DNA for the CDR3: TGTGCCAGCTCACCAAATCTTGGACAGAACACCGGGGAGCTGTTTTTT. Full variable domain (missing parts from reference TRBV18 and TRBJ2-2): NAGVMQNPRHLVRRRGQEARLRCSPMKGHSHVYWYRQLPEEGLKFMVYLQKENIIDESGMPKERFSAEFPKEGPSILRIQQVVRGDSAAYFCASSPNLGQNTGELFFGEGSRLTVL.

The chain couples TRBV2 to TRBJ1-2, with D unclear. The CDR3 sequence is 12 residues long. V dropped 8 bases and J dropped 5 bases, with 12 bases sitting between them. Germline V lookup: CDR1 SNHLY, CDR2 FYNNEI. The CDR3 sequence: CASAQILYGYTF. Written as DNA, the CDR3 is TGTGCCAGCGCCCAGATACTATATGGCTACACCTTC.

The chain's CDR3 is CASSPPGQWNEKLFF. The CDR3 nucleotides read TGTGCCAGCAGTCCCCCGGGACAGTGGAATGAAAAACTGTTTTTT. The chain recombines TRBV28 with TRBJ1-4; TRBD1 agrees at 7 bases. The CDR3 consists of 15 residues. In germline, CDR1 is MDHEN, CDR2 SYDVKM. Unmatched junction bases numbered 8, after V lost 5 bases and J lost 5 bases.

The CDR3 DNA reads as TGTGCCTGGACAAACTCTGGAAACACCATATATTTT. Protein sequence: CAWTNSGNTIYF. This chain joins TRBV30 and TRBJ1-3; D is undetermined. The germline V gene has CDR1 GTSNPN and CDR2 SVGIG (reference sequence). The CDR3 length is 12 residues. V dropped 4 bases and J dropped 0 bases, with 4 bases sitting between them. Looking up the rest from reference TRBV30 and TRBJ1-3 gives the full variable domain: SQTIHQWPATLVQPVGSPLSLECTVEGTSNPNLYWYRQAAGRGLQLLFYSVGIGQISSEVPQNLSASRPQDRQFILSSKKLLLSDSGFYLCAWTNSGNTIYFGEGSWLTVV.

This clone was seen a few times. The CDR3 region is CATSGDTNTGELFF. Written as DNA, the CDR3 is TGTGCCACCTCGGGGGATACGAACACCGGGGAGCTGTTTTTT. The chain combines TRBV10-3 with TRBJ2-2, with a tentative D call TRBD2 (6 bases). Germline V gene sequence: CDR1 ENHRY, CDR2 SYGVKD. Trimming shortened V by 10 bases and J by 0 bases, and 12 bases separated the two germline ends. This CDR3 spans 14 amino acids.

The chain links TRBV7-9 to TRBJ2-7; D gene uncertain. CDR3 length: 11 residues. The germline V gene has CDR1 SEHNR and CDR2 FQNEAQ (reference sequence). The ends were cut back, 8 bases at V and 6 bases at J, with 11 bases in the middle. The CDR3 sequence is CASSYSLEQYF. In nucleotides, the CDR3 is TGTGCCAGCTCATATAGTCTCGAGCAGTACTTC.

The rearrangement uses TRBV19 and TRBJ2-1, with 9 bases that match TRBD2. The CDR3 sequence is 16 residues long. Trimming at V came to 3 bases and at J to 2 bases, leaving 5 bases not matched to a gene. The germline gives CDR1 LNHDA, CDR2 SQIVND (reference sequence). The DNA for the CDR3 is TGTGCCAGTAGTATTACGGCGGGAGGGCCCTACAATGAGCAGTTCTTC. Residues: CASSITAGGPYNEQFF.

The chain joins TRBV2 to TRBJ2-3; 9 bases agree with TRBD2. The trim removed 6 bases at V and 0 bases at J, leaving 4 bases unmatched. The CDR3 covers 15 residues. Germline CDR1 SNHLY, CDR2 FYNNEI. CDR3 in amino acids: CASSRLAVSTDTQYF. The CDR3 DNA follows: TGTGCCAGCAGCCGACTAGCGGTAAGCACAGATACGCAGTATTTT.

J is TRBJ1-5 and V is TRBV19; D is uncertain. There are 15 residues in the CDR3. Trimming removed 3 bases at V and 5 bases at J, with 14 bases between. Germline-derived CDR1 and CDR2 are LNHDA and SQIVND (reference sequence). The CDR3 sequence is CASSMAVRSDQPQHF. In DNA, the CDR3 is TGTGCCAGTAGTATGGCAGTCAGATCAGATCAGCCCCAGCATTTT.

This chain joins TRBV18 and TRBJ1-4; 7 bases map to TRBD1. The CDR3 spans 17 residues. J lost 0 bases, V lost 2 bases, and 6 bases had no gene match. The germline V gene encodes CDR1 KGHSH and CDR2 LQKENI. The CDR3 nucleotides are TGTGCCAGCTCACCAGGGACAGTACTCCCAACTAATGAAAAACTGTTTTTT. As protein: CASSPGTVLPTNEKLFF.

The J gene is TRBJ2-7, the V gene TRBV4-3, with D tentatively TRBD2 (6 bases). The ends were cut back, 0 bases at V and 1 base at J, with 10 bases in the middle. CDR1 LGHNA and CDR2 YSLEER come from the germline V gene. This CDR3 has 15 residues. The CDR3 loop reads CASSQDGDSSYEQYF. In DNA, the CDR3 is TGCGCCAGCAGCCAAGATGGGGACTCATCCTACGAGCAGTACTTC.

The gene calls are TRBV2 and TRBJ2-7; 9 bases fit TRBD1. V trimming: 5 bases; J trimming: 3 bases; junction bases outside the gene matches: 11. The CDR3 is 16 residues long. In germline, CDR1 is SNHLY, CDR2 FYNNEI. CDR3 residues: CASSPTGGRNYYEQYF. In DNA form, the CDR3 reads TGTGCCAGCAGTCCAACAGGGGGCCGGAACTACTACGAGCAGTACTTC. Full variable domain (remainder filled in from reference TRBV2 and TRBJ2-7): EPEVTQTPSHQVTQMGQEVILRCVPISNHLYFYWYRQILGQKVEFLVSFYNNEISEKSEIFDDQFSVERPDGSNFTLKIRSTKLEDSAMYFCASSPTGGRNYYEQYFGPGTRLTVT.

This clone was recorded once. The genes are TRBV9 and TRBJ2-2; 9 positions agree with TRBD2. The V segment lost 4 bases and the J segment 3 bases; nucleotides outside the gene matches: 4. This CDR3 is 15 amino acids long. CDR1 SGDLS and CDR2 YYNGEE come from the germline V gene. CDR3 sequence: CASSTAGGYTGELFF. The CDR3 bases are TGTGCCAGCAGCACAGCGGGAGGTTACACCGGGGAGCTGTTTTTT.